This T cell receptor (beta chain) was recovered during a study of blood T cells in healthy people across ages. About the research overall: Per two T cells, about one barcoded beta molecule was captured through template switching.

Study-level results: TCR beta diversity was tightly associated with the proportion of naive T cells.

The CDR3 is 15 amino acids. Unmatched junction bases numbered 3, after V lost 3 bases and J lost 6 bases. The germline V gene has CDR1 LNHNV and CDR2 YYDKDF (reference sequence). The authors ran a second PCR of 7 to 11 cycles using a sample-barcoded 5' primer and a J-beta primer mix. Every sample gave at least 2.5 million paired-end reads containing CDR3. TCRdb processed the 5' RACE reads anew with MiXCR; each CDR3 protein has one entry. Here the sample spans over 1,500,000 distinct CDR3 sequences, around 42% being singletons. Comments on this clonotype: Its target is unknown.

This TCR was recovered from a human donor in good health. The rearrangement links TRBV15 to TRBJ2-1, with 12 bases fitting TRBD2. Material: blood. The CDR3 DNA sequence: TGTGCCACCAGCAGTTCGGGACTAGCGGGCAATGAGCAGTTCTTC. This codes for CATSSSGLAGNEQFF. Supplemented by reference TRBV15 and TRBJ2-1, the full variable domain reads DAMVIQNPRYQVTQFGKPVTLSCSQTLNHNVMYWYQQKSSQAPKLLFHYYDKDFNNEADTPDNFQSRRPNTSFCFLDIRSPGLGDTAMYLCATSSSGLAGNEQFFGPGTRLTVL.